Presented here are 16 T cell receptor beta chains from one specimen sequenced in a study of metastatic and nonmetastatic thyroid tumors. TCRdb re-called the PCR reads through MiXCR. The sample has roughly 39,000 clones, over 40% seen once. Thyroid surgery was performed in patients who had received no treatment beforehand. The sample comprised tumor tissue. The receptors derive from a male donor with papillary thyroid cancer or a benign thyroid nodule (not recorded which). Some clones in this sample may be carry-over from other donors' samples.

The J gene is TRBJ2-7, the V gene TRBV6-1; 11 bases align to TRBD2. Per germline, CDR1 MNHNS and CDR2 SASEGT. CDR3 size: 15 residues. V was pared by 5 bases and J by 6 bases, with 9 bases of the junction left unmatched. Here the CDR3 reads CASSRTSGSSGEQYF. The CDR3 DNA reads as TGTGCCAGCAGTCGCACTAGCGGGAGCTCGGGCGAGCAGTACTTC.

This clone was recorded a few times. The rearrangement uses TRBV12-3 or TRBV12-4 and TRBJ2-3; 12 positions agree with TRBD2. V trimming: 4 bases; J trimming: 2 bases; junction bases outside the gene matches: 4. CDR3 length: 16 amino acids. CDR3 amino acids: CASSWTSGTFTDTQYF. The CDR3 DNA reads TGTGCCAGCAGTTGGACTAGCGGGACCTTCACAGATACGCAGTATTTT.

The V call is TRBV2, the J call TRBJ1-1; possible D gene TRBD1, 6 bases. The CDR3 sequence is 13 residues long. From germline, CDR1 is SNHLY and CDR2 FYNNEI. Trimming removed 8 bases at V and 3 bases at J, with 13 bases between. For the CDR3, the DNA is TGTGCCAGCTGTACGCAGGGGTACACTGAAGCTTTCTTT. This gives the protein CASCTQGYTEAFF.

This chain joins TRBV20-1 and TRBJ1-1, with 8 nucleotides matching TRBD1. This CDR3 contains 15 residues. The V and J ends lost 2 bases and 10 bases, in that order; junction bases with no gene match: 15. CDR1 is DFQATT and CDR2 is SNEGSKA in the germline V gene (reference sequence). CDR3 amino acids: CSARISGTGDKGAFF. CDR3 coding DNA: TGCAGTGCTAGAATCTCCGGGACAGGTGATAAAGGAGCTTTCTTT.

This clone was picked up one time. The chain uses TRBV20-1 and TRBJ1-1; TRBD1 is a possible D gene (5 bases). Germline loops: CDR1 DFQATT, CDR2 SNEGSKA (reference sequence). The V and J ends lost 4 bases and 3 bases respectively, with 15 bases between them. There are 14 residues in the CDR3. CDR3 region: CSAKGSAGDTEAFF. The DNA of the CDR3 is TGCAGTGCTAAGGGGTCCGCCGGAGACACTGAAGCTTTCTTT.

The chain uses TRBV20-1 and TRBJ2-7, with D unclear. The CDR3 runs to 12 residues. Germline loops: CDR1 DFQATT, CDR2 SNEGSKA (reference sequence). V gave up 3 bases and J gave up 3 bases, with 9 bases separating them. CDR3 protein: CSARLTHYEQYF. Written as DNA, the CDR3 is TGCAGTGCTAGGCTTACACACTACGAGCAGTACTTC.

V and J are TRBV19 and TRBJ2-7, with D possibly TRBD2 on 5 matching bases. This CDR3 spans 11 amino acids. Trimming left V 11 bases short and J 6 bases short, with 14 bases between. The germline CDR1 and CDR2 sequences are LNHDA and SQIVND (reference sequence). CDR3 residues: CASWAGGEQYF. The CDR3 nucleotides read TGTGCCTCGTGGGCCGGAGGCGAGCAGTACTTC.

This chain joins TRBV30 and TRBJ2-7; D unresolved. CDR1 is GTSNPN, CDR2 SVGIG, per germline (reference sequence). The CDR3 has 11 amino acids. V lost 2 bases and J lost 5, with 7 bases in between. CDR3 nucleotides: TGTGCCTGGAGTACCAGGAACGAGCAGTACTTC. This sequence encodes CAWSTRNEQYF.

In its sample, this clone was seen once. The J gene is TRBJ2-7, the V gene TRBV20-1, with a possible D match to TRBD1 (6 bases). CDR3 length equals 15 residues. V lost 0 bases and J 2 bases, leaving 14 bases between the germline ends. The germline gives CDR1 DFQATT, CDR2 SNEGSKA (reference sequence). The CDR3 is CSARDQGGRTYEQYF. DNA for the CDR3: TGCAGTGCTAGAGATCAAGGGGGAAGAACCTACGAGCAGTACTTC.

The CDR3 here is CASRPTGTTRTDTQYF. CDR3 DNA: TGTGCCAGCAGGCCGACCGGGACTACCCGCACAGATACGCAGTATTTT. The chain recombines TRBV12-3 or TRBV12-4 with TRBJ2-3, with 7 bases identical to TRBD2. Trimming took 6 bases from V and 1 from J; bases not matched to a gene: 10. This CDR3 has 16 residues.

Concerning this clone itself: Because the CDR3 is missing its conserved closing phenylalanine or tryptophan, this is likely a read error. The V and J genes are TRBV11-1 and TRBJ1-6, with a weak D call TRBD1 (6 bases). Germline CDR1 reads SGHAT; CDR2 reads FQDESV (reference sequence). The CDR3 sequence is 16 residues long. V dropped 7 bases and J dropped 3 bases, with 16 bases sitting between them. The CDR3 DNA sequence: TGTGCCAGCATCCCCTGGACAGTAAGCTATAATTCACCCCTCCACTTG. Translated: CASIPWTVSYNSPLHL.

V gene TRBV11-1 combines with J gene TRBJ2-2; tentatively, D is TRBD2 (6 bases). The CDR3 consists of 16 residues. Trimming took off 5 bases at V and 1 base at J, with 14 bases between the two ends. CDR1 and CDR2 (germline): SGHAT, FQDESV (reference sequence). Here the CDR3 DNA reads TGTGCCAGCAGCCACCGGGACTCGATGAACACCGGGGAGCTGTTTTTT. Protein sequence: CASSHRDSMNTGELFF.

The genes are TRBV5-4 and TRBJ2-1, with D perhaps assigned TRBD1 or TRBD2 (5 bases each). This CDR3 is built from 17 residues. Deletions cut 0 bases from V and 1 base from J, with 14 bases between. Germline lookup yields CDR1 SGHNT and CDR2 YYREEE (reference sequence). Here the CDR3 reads CASSLAIGTESYNEQFF. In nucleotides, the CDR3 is TGTGCCAGCAGCTTGGCCATCGGGACGGAGTCCTACAATGAGCAGTTCTTC.

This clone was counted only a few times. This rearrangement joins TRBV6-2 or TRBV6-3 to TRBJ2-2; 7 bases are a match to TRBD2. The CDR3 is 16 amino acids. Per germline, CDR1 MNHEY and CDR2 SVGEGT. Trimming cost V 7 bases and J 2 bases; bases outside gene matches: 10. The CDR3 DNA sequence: TGTGCCAGCACCGGAGGCGGGAGTGGTAACACCGGGGAGCTGTTTTTT. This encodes CASTGGGSGNTGELFF.

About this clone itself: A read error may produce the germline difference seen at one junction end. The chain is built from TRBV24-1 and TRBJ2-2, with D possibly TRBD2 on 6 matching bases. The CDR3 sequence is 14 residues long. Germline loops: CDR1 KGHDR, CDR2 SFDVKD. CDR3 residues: CATSEGTGWGELFF. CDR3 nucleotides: TGTGCTACCAGTGAGGGGACTGGTTGGGGGGAGCTGTTTTTT.

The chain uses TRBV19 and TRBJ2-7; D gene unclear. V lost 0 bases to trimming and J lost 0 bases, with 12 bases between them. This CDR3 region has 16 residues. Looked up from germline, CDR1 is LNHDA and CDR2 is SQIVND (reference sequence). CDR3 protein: CASSIDLDRNSYEQYF. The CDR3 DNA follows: TGTGCCAGTAGTATAGATCTCGACCGAAACTCCTACGAGCAGTACTTC. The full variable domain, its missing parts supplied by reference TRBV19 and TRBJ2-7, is DGGITQSPKYLFRKEGQNVTLSCEQNLNHDAMYWYRQDPGQGLRLIYYSQIVNDFQKGDIAEGYSVSREKKESFPLTVTSAQKNPTAFYLCASSIDLDRNSYEQYFGPGTRLTVT.